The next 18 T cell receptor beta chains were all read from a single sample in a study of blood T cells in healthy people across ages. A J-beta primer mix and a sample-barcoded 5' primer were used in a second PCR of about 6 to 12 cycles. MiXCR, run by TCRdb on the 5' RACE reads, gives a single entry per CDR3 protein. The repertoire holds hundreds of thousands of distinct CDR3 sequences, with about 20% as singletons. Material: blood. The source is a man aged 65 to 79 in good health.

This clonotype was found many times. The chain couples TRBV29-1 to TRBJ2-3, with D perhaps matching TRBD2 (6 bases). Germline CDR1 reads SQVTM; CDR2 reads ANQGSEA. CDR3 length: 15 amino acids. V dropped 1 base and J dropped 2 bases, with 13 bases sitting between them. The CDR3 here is CSVEAAGPNTDTQYF. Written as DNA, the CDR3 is TGCAGCGTTGAAGCGGCGGGGCCAAACACAGATACGCAGTATTTT.

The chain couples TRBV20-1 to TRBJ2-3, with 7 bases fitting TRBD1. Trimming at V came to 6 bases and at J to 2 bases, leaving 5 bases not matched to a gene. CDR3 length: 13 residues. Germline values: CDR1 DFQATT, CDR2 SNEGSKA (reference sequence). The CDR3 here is CSAGDSSTDTQYF. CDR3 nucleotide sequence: TGCAGTGCCGGGGACAGTTCCACAGATACGCAGTATTTT.

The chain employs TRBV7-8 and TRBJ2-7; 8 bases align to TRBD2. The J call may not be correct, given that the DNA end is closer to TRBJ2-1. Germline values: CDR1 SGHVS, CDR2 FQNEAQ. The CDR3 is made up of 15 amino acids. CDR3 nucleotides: TGTGCCAGCAGCTTATTCGGGGGGGCGAGGAATGAGCAGTTCTTC. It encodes CASSLFGGARNEQFF.

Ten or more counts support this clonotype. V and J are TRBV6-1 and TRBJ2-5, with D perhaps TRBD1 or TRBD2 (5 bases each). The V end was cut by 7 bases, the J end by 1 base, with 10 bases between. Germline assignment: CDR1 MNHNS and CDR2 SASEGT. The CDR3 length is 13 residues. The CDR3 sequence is CASIFGTQETQYF. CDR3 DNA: TGTGCCAGCATATTCGGGACCCAAGAGACCCAGTACTTC.

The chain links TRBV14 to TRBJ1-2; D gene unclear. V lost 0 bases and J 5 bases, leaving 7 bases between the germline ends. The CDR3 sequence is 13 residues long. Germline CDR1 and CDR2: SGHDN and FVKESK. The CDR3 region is CASSQDRKYGYTF. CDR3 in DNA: TGTGCCAGCAGCCAAGATCGAAAGTATGGCTACACCTTC. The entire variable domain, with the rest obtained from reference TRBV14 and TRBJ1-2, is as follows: EAGVTQFPSHSVIEKGQTVTLRCDPISGHDNLYWYRRVMGKEIKFLLHFVKESKQDESGMPNNRFLAERTGGTYSTLKVQPAELEDSGVYFCASSQDRKYGYTFGSGTRLTVV.

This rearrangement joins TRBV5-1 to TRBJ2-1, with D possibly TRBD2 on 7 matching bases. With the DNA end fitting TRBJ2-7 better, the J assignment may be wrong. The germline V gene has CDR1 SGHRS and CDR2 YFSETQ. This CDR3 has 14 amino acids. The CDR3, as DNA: TGCGCCAGCAGCTTGGGGGGGGGCCACTACGAGCAGTACGTC. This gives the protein CASSLGGGHYEQYV.

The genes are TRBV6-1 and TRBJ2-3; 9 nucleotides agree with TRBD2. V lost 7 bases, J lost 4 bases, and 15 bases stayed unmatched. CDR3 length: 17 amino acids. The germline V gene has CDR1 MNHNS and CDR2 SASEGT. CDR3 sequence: CASKNSGSPVGSDTQYF. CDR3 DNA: TGTGCCAGCAAGAATAGCGGGAGTCCCGTAGGGTCAGATACGCAGTATTTT.

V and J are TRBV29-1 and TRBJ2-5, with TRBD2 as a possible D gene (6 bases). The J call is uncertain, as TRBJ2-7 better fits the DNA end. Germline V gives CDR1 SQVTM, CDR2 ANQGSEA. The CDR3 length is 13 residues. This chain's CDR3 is CSVEGGKAYEQYF. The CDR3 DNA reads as TGCAGCGTTGAGGGGGGTAAGGCCTACGAGCAGTACTTC.

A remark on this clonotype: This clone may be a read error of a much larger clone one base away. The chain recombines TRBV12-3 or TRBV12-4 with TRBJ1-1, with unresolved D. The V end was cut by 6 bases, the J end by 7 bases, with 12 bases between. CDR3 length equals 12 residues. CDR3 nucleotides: TGTGCCAGCAGCGGACTGAGCCTTGAAGCTTTCTTT. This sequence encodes CASSGLSLEAFF.

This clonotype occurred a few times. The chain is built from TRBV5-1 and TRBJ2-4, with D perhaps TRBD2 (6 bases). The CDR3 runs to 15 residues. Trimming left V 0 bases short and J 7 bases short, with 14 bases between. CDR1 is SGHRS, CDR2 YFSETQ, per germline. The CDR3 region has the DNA TGCGCCAGCAGCTTGGTAGGCGGGGAGAACAACATTCAGTACTTC. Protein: CASSLVGGENNIQYF.

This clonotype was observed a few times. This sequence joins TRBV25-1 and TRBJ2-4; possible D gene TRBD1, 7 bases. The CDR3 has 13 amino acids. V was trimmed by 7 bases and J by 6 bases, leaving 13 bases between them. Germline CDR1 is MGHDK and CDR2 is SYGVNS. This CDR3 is CASTRQGGNIQYF. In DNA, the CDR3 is TGTGCCAGCACCCGACAGGGAGGAAACATTCAGTACTTC. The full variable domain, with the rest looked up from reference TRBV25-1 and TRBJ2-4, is EADIYQTPRYLVIGTGKKITLECSQTMGHDKMYWYQQDPGMELHLIHYSYGVNSTEKGDLSSESTVSRIRTEHFPLTLESARPSHTSQYLCASTRQGGNIQYFGAGTRLSVL.

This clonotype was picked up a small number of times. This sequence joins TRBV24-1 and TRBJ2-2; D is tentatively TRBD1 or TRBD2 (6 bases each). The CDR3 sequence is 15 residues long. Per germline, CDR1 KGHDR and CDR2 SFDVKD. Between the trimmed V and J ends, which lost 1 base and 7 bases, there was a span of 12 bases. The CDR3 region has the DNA TGTGCCACCAGTGATTTTGGGGGGCGCGGCGGGGAGCTGTTTTTT. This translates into CATSDFGGRGGELFF.

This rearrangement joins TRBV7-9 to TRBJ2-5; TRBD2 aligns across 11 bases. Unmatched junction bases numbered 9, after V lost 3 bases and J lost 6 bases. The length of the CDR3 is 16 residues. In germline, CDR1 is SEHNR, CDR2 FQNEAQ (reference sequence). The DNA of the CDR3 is TGTGCCAGCAGCTTCTATGGGCCTAGCGGGGGGAAGACCCAGTACTTC. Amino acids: CASSFYGPSGGKTQYF.

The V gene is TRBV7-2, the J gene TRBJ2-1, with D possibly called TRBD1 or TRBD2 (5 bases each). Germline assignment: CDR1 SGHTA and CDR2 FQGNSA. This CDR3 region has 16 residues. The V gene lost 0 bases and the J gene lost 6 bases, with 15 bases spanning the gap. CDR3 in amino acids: CASSLAGDLTSNEQFF. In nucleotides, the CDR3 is TGTGCCAGCAGCTTAGCGGGGGATTTGACGTCCAATGAGCAGTTCTTC.

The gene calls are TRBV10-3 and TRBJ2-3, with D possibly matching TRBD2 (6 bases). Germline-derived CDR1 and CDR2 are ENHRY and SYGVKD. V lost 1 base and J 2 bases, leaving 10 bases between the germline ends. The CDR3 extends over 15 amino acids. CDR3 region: CAISEYLASTDTQYF. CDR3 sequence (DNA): TGTGCCATCAGTGAGTACCTAGCGTCCACAGATACGCAGTATTTT.

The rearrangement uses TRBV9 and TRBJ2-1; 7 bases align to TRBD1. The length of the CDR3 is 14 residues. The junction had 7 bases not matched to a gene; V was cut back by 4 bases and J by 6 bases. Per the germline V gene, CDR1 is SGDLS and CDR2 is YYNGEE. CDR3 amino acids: CASSPQDRRNEQFF. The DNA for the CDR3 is TGTGCCAGCAGCCCCCAGGACAGGCGCAATGAGCAGTTCTTC.

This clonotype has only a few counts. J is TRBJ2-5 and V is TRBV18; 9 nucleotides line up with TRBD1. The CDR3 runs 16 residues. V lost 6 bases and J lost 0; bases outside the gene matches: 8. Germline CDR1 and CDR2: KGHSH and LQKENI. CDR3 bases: TGTGCCAGCTCCCAAAGACAGGGGGATTACCAAGAGACCCAGTACTTC. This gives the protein CASSQRQGDYQETQYF.

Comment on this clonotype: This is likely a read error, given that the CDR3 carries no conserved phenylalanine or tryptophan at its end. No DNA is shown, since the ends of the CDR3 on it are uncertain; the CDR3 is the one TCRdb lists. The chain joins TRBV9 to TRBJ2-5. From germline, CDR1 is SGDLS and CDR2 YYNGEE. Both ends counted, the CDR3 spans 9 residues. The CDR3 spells CASSADGYV.